This T cell receptor beta chain originates from a study of shared clonotypes between healthy human individuals. Whole-study context: CD8 memory received one plate per donor, CD8 naive two, CD4 memory three and CD4 naive three.

Data came from immunoSEQ multiplex PCR; TCRdb stores just in-frame clones and leaves some out. The repertoire consists of roughly 2.1 million clones, with approximately 94% occurring once and the leading ten covering roughly 1.7%. Naive CD8 cells were CD45RO-negative, positively selected for CCR7, excluding terminally differentiated effector memory CD45RA+ cells. Caucasian adults residing in Nashville, Tennessee made up all the donors. The sequenced sample consisted of naive CD8+ T cells from PBMCs. The source is a man aged 18 to 30 in good health. Some clones in this sample may be carry-over from other donors' samples.

This CDR3 is CATSRDRTANTGELFF. The CDR3 nucleotides are TGTGCCACCAGCAGAGATCGGACAGCAAACACCGGGGAGCTGTTTTTT. This rearrangement joins TRBV15 to TRBJ2-2, with a possible D match to TRBD1 (6 bases). The V gene's germline CDR1 is LNHNV and CDR2 YYDKDF (reference sequence). V lost 0 bases and J lost 2, with 10 bases in between. The CDR3 length is 16 residues.